The 32 T cell receptor beta chains presented below share a single source sample, sequenced in a study of lymphopenia after photon versus proton radiotherapy. Libraries were prepared by immunoSEQ multiplex PCR; TCRdb keeps only in-frame clonotypes and omits some of them. Of 39,000 or so clones in the sample, 80% to 95% were seen once. The sample was peripheral blood, taken from a patient treated with photon-based radiotherapy. All receptors derive from a man aged 60 to 75 with cholangiocarcinoma.

This rearrangement joins TRBV21-1 to TRBJ1-6; the D call of TRBD1 is as the table states it, not checked on the DNA. TRBV21-1 is a pseudogene. The CDR3 contains 16 residues. The CDR3 bases are TGTGCCAGCAGCAAAGTACGGCAGGGGGAGAATTCACCCCTCCACTTT. The encoded protein is CASSKVRQGENSPLHF.

This clone has a single count. This sequence joins TRBV5-8 and TRBJ2-1, with D unresolved. V dropped 5 bases and J dropped 5 bases, with 11 bases sitting between them. The CDR3 totals 13 residues. Germline CDR1 and CDR2: SGHTS and YDEGEE. The chain's CDR3 is CASRELGNNEQFF. In DNA, the CDR3 is TGTGCCAGCAGGGAGCTTGGTAACAATGAGCAGTTCTTC.

The V call is TRBV2, the J call TRBJ2-7; possible D gene TRBD1, 5 bases. The CDR3 has 14 residues. The germline V gene has CDR1 SNHLY and CDR2 FYNNEI. Trimming left V 3 bases short and J 7 bases short, with 16 bases between. In DNA form, the CDR3 reads TGTGCCAGCAGTGAGGGTCAGGGCAAGGGGGAGCAGTACTTC. This gives the protein CASSEGQGKGEQYF.

The rearrangement links TRBV11-3 to TRBJ2-5; 9 bases map to TRBD1. With 5 bases clipped from V and 4 bases from J, the junction kept 5 bases outside the gene matches. The CDR3 is 14 amino acids. Looked up from germline, CDR1 is SGHNT and CDR2 is YENEEA. The CDR3 DNA follows: TGTGCCAGCAGCCCGCTGACAGGGGGAGAGACCCAGTACTTC. This sequence encodes CASSPLTGGETQYF.

This clone was recorded a few times. This chain joins TRBV27 and TRBJ2-5; D unclear. The CDR3 has 15 amino acids. The germline CDR1 and CDR2 sequences are MNHEY and SMNVEV (reference sequence). With 2 bases removed from V and 2 bases from J, the gap between germline ends came to 12 bases. CDR3 DNA sequence: TGTGCCAGCAGTTTAAGGGCGGCGAAACAAGAGACCCAGTACTTC. This codes for CASSLRAAKQETQYF.

This sequence joins TRBV5-6 and TRBJ2-7, with 7 positions matching TRBD2. The CDR3 sequence is 14 residues long. V was clipped by 2 bases and J by 7 bases; unmatched bases: 9. Germline assignment: CDR1 SGHDT and CDR2 YYEEEE. In DNA form, the CDR3 reads TGTGCCAGCAGCTTCGGGTCCCCGGGAGGAGAGCAGTACTTC. It encodes CASSFGSPGGEQYF.

The chain employs TRBV7-2 and TRBJ2-2; 8 bases are shared with TRBD2. Germline loops: CDR1 SGHTA, CDR2 FQGNSA. CDR3 size: 15 residues. V trimming: 6 bases; J trimming: 4 bases; junction bases outside the gene matches: 7. The CDR3 DNA reads as TGTGCCAGCAGAGCGAGCGGGGGCCCCACCGGGGAGCTGTTTTTT. The encoded protein is CASRASGGPTGELFF.

CDR3 sequence: CASSPLTNTGELFF. The CDR3 DNA sequence: TGTGCCAGCTCACCACTTACGAACACCGGGGAGCTGTTTTTT. V gene TRBV18 combines with J gene TRBJ2-2; D is unresolved. CDR1 is KGHSH, CDR2 LQKENI, per germline. The V end was cut by 1 base, the J end by 0 bases, with 3 bases between. CDR3 size: 14 residues.

This chain links TRBV11-3 with TRBJ2-1, with D perhaps given as TRBD1 or TRBD2 (5 bases each). Trimming shortened V by 2 bases and J by 4 bases, and 9 bases separated the two germline ends. CDR3 length: 14 residues. CDR1 is SGHNT, CDR2 YENEEA, per germline. DNA for the CDR3: TGTGCCAGCAGCTTAACGGGACCATACAATGAGCAGTTCTTC. Amino acid sequence: CASSLTGPYNEQFF.

V usage is TRBV7-9 and J usage is TRBJ2-1; D unresolved. The CDR3 runs 13 residues. The germline V and J ends were trimmed by 4 bases and 9 bases, with 13 bases remaining between them. Germline CDR1 reads SEHNR; CDR2 reads FQNEAQ (reference sequence). The CDR3 protein is CASSSWSGGEQFF. In DNA form, the CDR3 reads TGTGCCAGCAGCTCTTGGTCCGGCGGTGAGCAGTTCTTC.

This chain uses TRBV10-3 with TRBJ1-4; TRBD1 is a possible D gene (5 bases). The ends were cut back, 0 bases at V and 8 bases at J, with 13 bases in the middle. This CDR3 comprises 15 residues. The germline V gene encodes CDR1 ENHRY and CDR2 SYGVKD. The CDR3 region is CAISESGEFGEKLFF. DNA of the CDR3: TGTGCCATCAGTGAGTCGGGGGAGTTCGGGGAAAAACTGTTTTTT.

The chain uses TRBV5-5 and TRBJ1-5, with D possibly being TRBD1 (5 bases). CDR1 is SGHKS and CDR2 is YYEKEE in the germline V gene (reference sequence). The CDR3 has 15 residues. V lost 4 bases to trimming and J lost 1 base, with 12 bases between them. DNA of the CDR3: TGTGCCAGCAGCACACAGGTGATGAGCAATCAGCCCCAGCATTTT. It specifies CASSTQVMSNQPQHF.

The chain is built from TRBV2 and TRBJ2-7, with no clear D. In germline, CDR1 is SNHLY, CDR2 FYNNEI. The CDR3 totals 14 residues. V was clipped by 2 bases and J by 6 bases, with 14 bases between them. In DNA, the CDR3 is TGTGCCAGCAGTGAAATACATAAGAGTATCGAGCAGTACTTC. It translates to CASSEIHKSIEQYF.

The chain has TRBV4-3 and TRBJ2-1, with D possibly called TRBD1 or TRBD2 (5 bases each). V shed 0 bases and J shed 10 bases, with 10 bases lying between them. Germline V gives CDR1 LGHNA, CDR2 YSLEER. CDR3 length equals 13 residues. The DNA of the CDR3 is TGCGCCAGCAGCCAAGATAAACGGGACGAGCAGTTCTTC. Protein product: CASSQDKRDEQFF.

The V gene is TRBV4-3, the J gene TRBJ1-4; 9 bases fit TRBD1. The CDR3 has 16 residues. Per the germline V gene, CDR1 is LGHNA and CDR2 is YSLEER. Germline trimming cut 4 bases from V and 6 bases from J; bases unmatched to any gene: 9. The CDR3 sequence: CASSPSGQGWDEKLFF. In nucleotides, the CDR3 is TGCGCCAGCAGCCCATCGGGACAGGGATGGGATGAAAAACTGTTTTTT.

Only one count was recorded for this clone. This chain connects TRBV27 to TRBJ1-2; perhaps TRBD1 as D (6 bases). The CDR3 is 15 residues long. Trimming pared 2 bases from V and 5 bases from J, leaving 15 bases between. The germline CDR1 and CDR2 sequences are MNHEY and SMNVEV (reference sequence). CDR3 in DNA: TGTGCCAGCAGTTTAGACGGGTTTACAGGGTATGGCTACACCTTC. Translated, it gives CASSLDGFTGYGYTF.

The chain is built from TRBV10-3 and TRBJ1-1; 7 bases fit TRBD1. CDR3 length: 15 amino acids. Germline CDR1 is ENHRY and CDR2 is SYGVKD. With V trimmed by 5 bases and J by 0 bases, 6 bases remained unmatched. CDR3 DNA: TGTGCCATCAGTTCGCGACAGGGCGTGAACACTGAAGCTTTCTTT. Encoded protein: CAISSRQGVNTEAFF.

The J gene is TRBJ1-2, the V gene TRBV28; TRBD1 might be the D (5 bases). This CDR3 has 14 residues. Germline V lookup: CDR1 MDHEN, CDR2 SYDVKM. V was shortened by 6 bases and J by 10 bases, with 21 bases between the two germline ends. This chain's CDR3 is CASSLLLGVIDYTF. The CDR3 region has the DNA TGTGCCAGCAGCCTACTATTAGGGGTGATCGACTACACCTTC.

This chain joins TRBV28 and TRBJ2-7; 9 bases are a match to TRBD2. The length of the CDR3 is 17 residues. The germline gives CDR1 MDHEN, CDR2 SYDVKM. Trimming removed 3 bases from V and 4 bases from J; junction bases left unmatched: 13. In DNA form, the CDR3 reads TGTGCCAGCAGTTTCCCTCTAAGGACTAGCGCCCGATACGAGCAGTACTTC. Translation gives CASSFPLRTSARYEQYF.

As for this clone: The same CDR3 can be traced to other DNA sequences in this sample. The chain links TRBV27 to TRBJ2-7, with 12 bases matching TRBD2. With V trimmed by 2 bases and J by 1 base, 9 bases remained unmatched. CDR3 length: 18 amino acids. Germline CDR1 is MNHEY and CDR2 is SMNVEV (reference sequence). The CDR3 protein is CASSLRSSSGRGSYEQYF. In DNA form, the CDR3 reads TGTGCCAGCAGTTTACGTTCTTCTAGCGGGAGGGGGTCCTACGAGCAGTACTTC.

This clone was seen just once. J is TRBJ2-3 and V is TRBV28, with 8 bases aligning to TRBD1. The V segment lost 5 bases and the J segment 7 bases; nucleotides outside the gene matches: 11. Germline-derived CDR1 and CDR2 are MDHEN and SYDVKM. This CDR3 has 15 residues. This CDR3 is CASSERTGQWNTQYF. CDR3 sequence (DNA): TGTGCCAGCAGTGAACGGACAGGGCAATGGAATACGCAGTATTTT.

This chain uses TRBV7-8 with TRBJ1-6; possible D gene TRBD1, 6 bases. The germline CDR1 and CDR2 sequences are SGHVS and FQNEAQ. V was trimmed by 5 bases and J by 6 bases, leaving 17 bases between them. The CDR3 is made up of 16 amino acids. The CDR3 is CASSQQGPNLNSPLHF. In DNA form, the CDR3 reads TGTGCCAGCAGCCAGCAGGGGCCGAACCTTAATTCACCCCTCCACTTT. The whole variable domain, filled in from reference TRBV7-8 and TRBJ1-6, reads GAGVSQSPRYKVAKRGQDVALRCDPISGHVSLFWYQQALGQGPEFLTYFQNEAQLDKSGLPSDRFFAERPEGSVSTLKIQRTQQEDSAVYLCASSQQGPNLNSPLHFGNGTRLTVT.

The rearrangement links TRBV20-1 to TRBJ2-5; no reliable D call. This CDR3 is 10 amino acids long. V shed 3 bases and J shed 5 bases, with 4 bases lying between them. The germline V gene encodes CDR1 DFQATT and CDR2 SNEGSKA (reference sequence). CDR3 amino acids: CSASYETQYF. CDR3 nucleotide sequence: TGCAGTGCTAGTTACGAGACCCAGTACTTC.

The rearrangement uses TRBV6-1 and TRBJ2-2, with 9 nucleotides matching TRBD1. V lost 8 bases and J lost 1; bases outside the gene matches: 5. Germline loops: CDR1 MNHNS, CDR2 SASEGT. The CDR3 sequence is 15 residues long. In DNA form, the CDR3 reads TGTGCCAGCCCGCGACAGGGGGTGAACACCGGGGAGCTGTTTTTT. Protein: CASPRQGVNTGELFF.

The V call is TRBV19, the J call TRBJ1-1; perhaps TRBD1 as D (5 bases). The CDR3 contains 15 residues. Germline-derived CDR1 and CDR2 are LNHDA and SQIVND (reference sequence). V was shortened by 4 bases and J by 4 bases, with 16 bases between the two germline ends. The CDR3 sequence: CASSTSYRTTTEAFF. DNA for the CDR3: TGTGCCAGTAGTACCAGTTACAGGACAACCACTGAAGCTTTCTTT.

The CDR3 protein is CASSPGQSSTDTQYF. CDR3 nucleotides: TGTGCCAGCAGCCCGGGACAGTCAAGCACAGATACGCAGTATTTT. The chain recombines TRBV5-4 with TRBJ2-3; 7 bases map to TRBD1. The CDR3 runs 15 residues. V trimming: 4 bases; J trimming: 0 bases; junction bases outside the gene matches: 5. Looked up from germline, CDR1 is SGHNT and CDR2 is YYREEE (reference sequence).

This chain links TRBV28 with TRBJ2-5, with TRBD2 matching over 13 bases. The V segment lost 6 bases and the J segment 0 bases; nucleotides outside the gene matches: 10. The CDR3 is 18 amino acids. Germline lookup yields CDR1 MDHEN and CDR2 SYDVKM. The CDR3 loop is CASSLRLAGGLYQETQYF. Here the CDR3 DNA reads TGTGCCAGCAGCCTGAGACTAGCGGGAGGACTGTACCAAGAGACCCAGTACTTC.

The chain combines TRBV5-1 with TRBJ2-5; D is tentatively TRBD1 or TRBD2 (5 bases each). The CDR3 has 15 residues. CDR1 and CDR2 from the germline V gene are SGHRS and YFSETQ. Trimming left V 4 bases short and J 1 base short, with 14 bases between. This CDR3 is CASSPEGRIQETQYF. CDR3 coding DNA: TGCGCCAGCAGCCCCGAGGGGCGGATCCAAGAGACCCAGTACTTC.

The chain links TRBV29-1 to TRBJ2-3; D is ambiguous. Germline V gene lookup returns CDR1 SQVTM and CDR2 ANQGSEA. The V end was cut by 4 bases, the J end by 2 bases, with 10 bases between. The CDR3 has 13 residues. The CDR3 region has the DNA TGCAGCGTTGCTGGCAGGCACACAGATACGCAGTATTTT. The encoded protein is CSVAGRHTDTQYF.

This clone appeared a few times. The chain carries TRBV7-9 and TRBJ1-5; D unclear. The CDR3 totals 12 residues. Germline loops: CDR1 SEHNR, CDR2 FQNEAQ (reference sequence). Trimming shortened V by 8 bases and J by 3 bases, and 8 bases separated the two germline ends. The CDR3 protein is CASGQDNQPQHF. CDR3 coding DNA: TGTGCCAGCGGGCAGGACAATCAGCCCCAGCATTTT.

This chain connects TRBV2 to TRBJ2-3, with D possibly TRBD2 on 6 matching bases. The V gene's germline CDR1 is SNHLY and CDR2 FYNNEI. Trimming took off 7 bases at V and 3 bases at J, with 8 bases between the two ends. The CDR3 runs to 12 residues. For the CDR3, the DNA is TGTGCCAGCAATCTAGCGACAGATACGCAGTATTTT. Translation gives CASNLATDTQYF.

The rearrangement uses TRBV4-1 and TRBJ2-1, with 11 positions matching TRBD2. The germline CDR1 and CDR2 sequences are MGHRA and YSYEKL. V gave up 0 bases and J gave up 5 bases; unmatched junction bases: 6. CDR3 length: 17 residues. CDR3 loop: CASSQDPGTSGNNEQFF. DNA of the CDR3: TGCGCCAGCAGCCAAGATCCAGGGACTAGCGGCAACAATGAGCAGTTCTTC.